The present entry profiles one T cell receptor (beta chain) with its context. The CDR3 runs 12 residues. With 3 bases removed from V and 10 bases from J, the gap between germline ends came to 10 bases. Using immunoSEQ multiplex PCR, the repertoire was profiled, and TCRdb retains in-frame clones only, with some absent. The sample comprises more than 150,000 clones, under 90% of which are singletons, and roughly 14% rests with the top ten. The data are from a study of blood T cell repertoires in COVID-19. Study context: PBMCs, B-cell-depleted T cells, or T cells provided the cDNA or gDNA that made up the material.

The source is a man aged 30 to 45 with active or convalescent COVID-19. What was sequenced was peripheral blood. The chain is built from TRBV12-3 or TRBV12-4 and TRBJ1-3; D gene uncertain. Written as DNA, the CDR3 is TGTGCCAGCAGTTTCGGAGGGCGTACCATATATTTT. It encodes CASSFGGRTIYF.